What follows are 24 T cell receptor beta chains derived from one specimen sequenced in a study of early T cells in non-severe SARS-CoV-2 infection. MiXCR was run by TCRdb on the 5' RACE reads, yielding one entry per CDR3 protein. The sample includes 37,000 or so distinct CDR3 sequences, under 7% of them seen just once. Sequences were obtained from whole blood. These receptor sequences come from an adult who was a healthcare worker with PCR-confirmed SARS-CoV-2 infection or an uninfected control (not recorded which).

This chain joins TRBV7-9 and TRBJ2-2; tentatively, D is TRBD2 (6 bases). Germline CDR1 SEHNR, CDR2 FQNEAQ (reference sequence). The CDR3 is made up of 12 amino acids. Trimming took 9 bases from V and 6 from J, leaving 11 bases between them. Here the CDR3 reads CASRLEAGELFF. DNA for the CDR3: TGTGCCAGTAGACTAGAGGCCGGGGAGCTGTTTTTT.

Ten or more counts support this clonotype. The genes are TRBV20-1 and TRBJ2-7; tentative D call: TRBD2 (5 bases). V lost 1 base, J lost 0 bases, and 13 bases lay in between. The CDR3 is 15 amino acids. Per the germline V gene, CDR1 is DFQATT and CDR2 is SNEGSKA (reference sequence). This CDR3 reads CSARVLGEPSYEQYF. The CDR3 region has the DNA TGCAGTGCTAGAGTACTGGGAGAACCCTCCTACGAGCAGTACTTC.

This clonotype was detected many times. The chain recombines TRBV3-1 with TRBJ2-7, with TRBD2 matching over 9 bases. Per the germline V gene, CDR1 is LGHDT and CDR2 is YNNKEL (reference sequence). The CDR3 loop spans 13 amino acids. The V and J ends lost 0 bases and 11 bases, in that order; junction bases with no gene match: 5. CDR3 amino acids: CASSQDRGTSKYF. The CDR3, as DNA: TGTGCCAGCAGCCAAGATCGAGGGACTAGCAAGTACTTC.

The V call is TRBV12-3 or TRBV12-4, the J call TRBJ2-1, with 10 positions matching TRBD2. V gave up 4 bases and J gave up 5 bases; unmatched junction bases: 8. CDR3 length equals 16 residues. This CDR3 reads CASSSLAGAGDNEQFF. In nucleotides, the CDR3 is TGTGCCAGCAGTTCTCTAGCGGGAGCTGGGGACAATGAGCAGTTCTTC.

V usage is TRBV30 and J usage is TRBJ1-3; no clear D gene. The germline V gene has CDR1 GTSNPN and CDR2 SVGIG (reference sequence). The CDR3 runs to 14 residues. V lost 3 bases, J lost 4 bases, and 13 bases lay in between. The DNA for the CDR3 is TGTGCCTGGAGCGAGACTGCGTGGGGAAACACCATATATTTT. It is translated as CAWSETAWGNTIYF.

This chain links TRBV20-1 with TRBJ1-6; maybe TRBD1 (6 bases). The ends were cut back, 6 bases at V and 4 bases at J, with 16 bases in the middle. The CDR3 length is 15 residues. The V gene's germline CDR1 is DFQATT and CDR2 SNEGSKA (reference sequence). The CDR3 is CSARGGGTYNSPLHF. CDR3 bases: TGCAGTGCCAGGGGAGGGGGGACGTATAATTCACCCCTCCACTTT.

This rearrangement joins TRBV3-1 to TRBJ2-1, with D uncertain. The V end was cut by 2 bases, the J end by 6 bases, with 8 bases between. This CDR3 region has 13 residues. Germline loops: CDR1 LGHDT, CDR2 YNNKEL (reference sequence). The CDR3 coding sequence is TGTGCCAGCAGCCAACAAGCAGTCAATGAGCAGTTCTTC. Translating it yields CASSQQAVNEQFF.

Only a few counts were recorded for this clonotype. This CDR3 reads CSAIRDRVYNSPLHF. CDR3 nucleotides: TGCAGTGCGATCCGGGACAGGGTATATAATTCACCCCTCCACTTT. The rearrangement links TRBV20-1 to TRBJ1-6; 9 bases align to TRBD1. Unmatched junction bases numbered 7, after V lost 6 bases and J lost 4 bases. CDR3 length equals 15 residues. Germline CDR1 reads DFQATT; CDR2 reads SNEGSKA (reference sequence).

The V call is TRBV7-2, the J call TRBJ2-7; a weak D match, TRBD2 (6 bases). Germline CDR1 and CDR2: SGHTA and FQGNSA. V was pared by 0 bases and J by 2 bases, with 14 bases between. CDR3 length equals 16 residues. The CDR3 DNA is TGTGCCAGCAGCTTAGCGGGAGGCACTGATCCCTACGAGCAGTACTTC. This encodes CASSLAGGTDPYEQYF.

This clonotype was counted ten times or more. Here the CDR3 reads CASSSNGGPKYF. The CDR3 nucleotides read TGTGCCAGCAGCTCCAACGGGGGCCCAAAGTACTTC. The V call is TRBV5-6, the J call TRBJ2-7; either TRBD1 or TRBD2 may supply D (6 bases each). Germline V CDR1 and CDR2: SGHDT, YYEEEE. There are 12 residues in the CDR3. The ends were cut back, 3 bases at V and 11 bases at J, with 15 bases in the middle.

This clonotype occurred many times. V usage is TRBV12-3 or TRBV12-4 and J usage is TRBJ1-1; D is unresolved. The CDR3 runs to 11 residues. V dropped 5 bases and J dropped 6 bases, with 7 bases sitting between them. The CDR3 sequence is CASSPLSEAFF. In DNA, the CDR3 is TGTGCCAGCAGTCCTCTCTCTGAAGCTTTCTTT.

This clonotype was seen repeatedly, ten times or more. This chain joins TRBV7-2 and TRBJ1-5; D is undetermined. Trimming took off 0 bases at V and 7 bases at J, with 7 bases between the two ends. In germline, CDR1 is SGHTA, CDR2 FQGNSA. The CDR3 is 13 residues long. CDR3: CASSLALGQPQHF. The CDR3 nucleotides read TGTGCCAGCAGCTTAGCCCTGGGACAGCCCCAGCATTTT.

The sample holds many counts of this clonotype. The rearrangement links TRBV6-5 to TRBJ2-7; 11 positions agree with TRBD2. This CDR3 is 16 amino acids long. V trimming: 2 bases; J trimming: 2 bases; junction bases outside the gene matches: 5. Germline assignment: CDR1 MNHEY and CDR2 SVGAGI. The CDR3 here is CASSYLSSGRPYEQYF. The CDR3 nucleotides read TGTGCCAGCAGTTACCTTTCTAGCGGGAGGCCCTACGAGCAGTACTTC.

This clonotype was detected a few times. This chain uses TRBV6-5 with TRBJ2-1; 9 bases align to TRBD1. Germline V gene data show CDR1 as MNHEY and CDR2 as SVGAGI. The CDR3 runs 20 residues. J gave up 7 bases and V 7 bases, and 26 bases lay outside the gene matches. CDR3 coding DNA: TGTGCCAGCACTAACCCTCCCCCAGGACAGGGGACTCCCTTGGGGAATGAGCAGTTCTTC. Its protein is CASTNPPPGQGTPLGNEQFF.

This clonotype was recorded at least ten times. The rearrangement joins TRBV12-3 or TRBV12-4 to TRBJ1-2; no definite D call. This CDR3 has 14 residues. V was cut by 5 bases and J by 3 bases, with 13 bases left in between. The CDR3 DNA follows: TGTGCCAGCAGTCGGGGAGACGGGGACTATGGCTACACCTTC. Translation: CASSRGDGDYGYTF.

This rearrangement joins TRBV5-4 to TRBJ2-1, with 13 bases fitting TRBD2. CDR3 size: 17 residues. J lost 6 bases, V lost 3 bases, and 9 bases had no gene match. The V gene's germline CDR1 is SGHNT and CDR2 YYREEE (reference sequence). The CDR3 here is CASSSAGLAGNVNEQFF. CDR3 bases: TGTGCCAGCAGCTCCGCGGGACTAGCGGGAAACGTCAATGAGCAGTTCTTC.

V is TRBV4-1 and J is TRBJ2-3; weak D call: TRBD2 (5 bases). The germline V gene encodes CDR1 MGHRA and CDR2 YSYEKL. Trimming took off 0 bases at V and 5 bases at J, with 9 bases between the two ends. CDR3 length: 14 amino acids. CDR3 nucleotides: TGCGCCAGCAGCCAAGAAATCAGCGGAGATACGCAGTATTTT. Translated, it gives CASSQEISGDTQYF.

This clonotype was picked up many times. This chain uses TRBV20-1 with TRBJ2-3; D perhaps matches TRBD1 (5 bases). This CDR3 region has 13 residues. Germline lookup yields CDR1 DFQATT and CDR2 SNEGSKA (reference sequence). Trimming removed 6 bases at V and 3 bases at J, with 13 bases between. The CDR3 nucleotides read TGCAGTGCACTCCGGAAGGGGACAGATACGCAGTATTTT. Its translation: CSALRKGTDTQYF.

The chain uses TRBV7-9 and TRBJ2-1, with TRBD2 identical over 8 bases. Germline V gene lookup returns CDR1 SEHNR and CDR2 FQNEAQ (reference sequence). The CDR3 has 18 amino acids. V gave up 5 bases and J gave up 14 bases; unmatched junction bases: 26. The CDR3 sequence: CASSEISVAGPSGRQEFF. CDR3 in DNA: TGTGCCAGCAGCGAAATATCTGTAGCAGGGCCCAGCGGGAGACAGGAGTTCTTC.

This clonotype was recorded at least ten times. The chain employs TRBV30 and TRBJ1-2; a weak D match, TRBD1 (5 bases). Germline V gene data show CDR1 as GTSNPN and CDR2 as SVGIG (reference sequence). The ends were cut back, 8 bases at V and 3 bases at J, with 16 bases in the middle. CDR3 length equals 13 residues. The CDR3 loop reads CARKAQGYYGYTF. Written as DNA, the CDR3 is TGTGCCAGGAAGGCGCAGGGCTACTATGGCTACACCTTC. The whole variable domain, remainder taken from reference TRBV30 and TRBJ1-2, is SQTIHQWPATLVQPVGSPLSLECTVEGTSNPNLYWYRQAAGRGLQLLFYSVGIGQISSEVPQNLSASRPQDRQFILSSKKLLLSDSGFYLCARKAQGYYGYTFGSGTRLTVV.

V is TRBV7-2 and J is TRBJ2-1, with TRBD2 matching 8 bases. Trimming cost V 3 bases and J 2 bases; bases outside gene matches: 9. The CDR3 loop spans 17 amino acids. Germline loops: CDR1 SGHTA, CDR2 FQGNSA. This CDR3 is CASSFSATSVTYNEQFF. CDR3 nucleotide sequence: TGTGCCAGCAGCTTCAGTGCGACTAGCGTTACCTACAATGAGCAGTTCTTC.

This clonotype showed up many times. V usage is TRBV18 and J usage is TRBJ2-4, with D perhaps TRBD2 (5 bases). The V end was cut by 4 bases, the J end by 0 bases, with 10 bases between. CDR1 and CDR2 from the germline V gene are KGHSH and LQKENI. This CDR3 comprises 15 residues. The CDR3 region has the DNA TGTGCCAGCTCACTGGACTTCCAAGCCAAAAACATTCAGTACTTC. It translates to CASSLDFQAKNIQYF.

The table lists this clonotype with a few counts. The chain uses TRBV10-3 and TRBJ2-7; D might be TRBD2 (6 bases). The CDR3 consists of 15 residues. The V and J ends lost 2 bases and 2 bases respectively, with 13 bases between them. Germline V gene sequence: CDR1 ENHRY, CDR2 SYGVKD. CDR3 protein: CAISERNSGTYEQYF. DNA of the CDR3: TGTGCCATCAGTGAGAGGAATAGCGGTACCTACGAGCAGTACTTC.

This clonotype was recorded many times. The chain joins TRBV20-1 to TRBJ1-5; D not certain. The CDR3 covers 13 residues. The V gene lost 4 bases and the J gene lost 5 bases, with 12 bases spanning the gap. Germline-derived CDR1 and CDR2 are DFQATT and SNEGSKA (reference sequence). CDR3 nucleotides: TGCAGTGCTACCGGGCAGATCGATCAGCCCCAGCATTTT. Its translation: CSATGQIDQPQHF.